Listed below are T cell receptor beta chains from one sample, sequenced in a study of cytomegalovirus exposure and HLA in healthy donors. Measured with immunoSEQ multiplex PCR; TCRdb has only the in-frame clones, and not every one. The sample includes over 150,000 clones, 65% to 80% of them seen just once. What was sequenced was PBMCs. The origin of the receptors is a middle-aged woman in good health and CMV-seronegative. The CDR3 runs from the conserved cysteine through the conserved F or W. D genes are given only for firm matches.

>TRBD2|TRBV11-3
CASSPQGGETQYF
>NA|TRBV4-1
CASSPANGGTGNTIYF
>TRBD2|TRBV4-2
CASSQAGLAGLGASTDTQYF
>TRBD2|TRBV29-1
CSVHGLAGVYNEQLF
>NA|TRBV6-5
CASTTLGRLNEQFF
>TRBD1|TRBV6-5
CASSLAPDRVGYTF
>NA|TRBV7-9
CASSPPFRSRAYNEQFF
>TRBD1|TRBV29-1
CSVIQGTGYSNYGYTF
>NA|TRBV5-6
CASSSASWRKISYEQYF
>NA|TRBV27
CASSLEPRRPQHF
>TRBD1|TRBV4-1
CASSAGQGHYGYTF
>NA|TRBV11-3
CASSWTVGGRRNIQYF
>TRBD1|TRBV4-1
CASSQEDRGGSPLHF
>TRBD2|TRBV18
CASSPTREGGSSYEQYF
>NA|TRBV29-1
CSAPGPMNTEAFF
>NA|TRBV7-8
CASSLRGGDQPQHF
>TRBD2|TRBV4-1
CASSLLAGARNEQFF
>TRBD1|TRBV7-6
CASSQGGWTGANVLTF
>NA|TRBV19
CASRSDRPSEKLFF
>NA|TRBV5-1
CASSQDSNYGYTF
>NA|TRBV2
CASSPPGGPEKLFF
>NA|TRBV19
CASSISSATNEKLFF
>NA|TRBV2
CASSESVEAFF
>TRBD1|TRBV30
CAWSGTGFSEQYF
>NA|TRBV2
CASGLQVLDTQYF
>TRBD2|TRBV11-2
CASSLGLADSYEQYF
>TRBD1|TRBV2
CASSDTGVGVYGYTF
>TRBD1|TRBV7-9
CASSLGQGATDTQYF
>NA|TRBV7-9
CASSRHGGQNSAAFF
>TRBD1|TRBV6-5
CASSYSTGGVHTEAFF
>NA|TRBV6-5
CASSYSPGETQYF
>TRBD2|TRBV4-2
CASSPTSGSVHEQYF
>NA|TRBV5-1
CASSLAMAGNSYNEQFF
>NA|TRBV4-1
CASSLQTRTVGNYGYTF
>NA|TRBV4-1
CASSQGDRDTEAFF
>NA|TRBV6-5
CASSYRGAYGNTIYF
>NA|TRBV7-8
CASRASSATNEKLFF
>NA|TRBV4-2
CASSQGQAGWSGNTIYF
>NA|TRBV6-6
CASSYGAELFF
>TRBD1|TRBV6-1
CASRSDRNHGYTF
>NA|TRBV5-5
CASNLQGTDTQYF
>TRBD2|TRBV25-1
CASSGTLASGGAGEQFF
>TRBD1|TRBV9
CASETGDRALTGELFF